A single sample is the source of the 5 T cell receptor beta chains below, sequenced in a study of regulatory T cells in long-lasting Graves disease listed by TCRdb under 2021. Library preparation used multiplex PCR. The sequencer was an Illumina HiSeq 4000. iRepertoire HTBI primers and Arm-PCR amplification of CDR3 regions were used to construct TCR beta libraries. TCRdb handled the public reads itself, with Q25 trimming in fastp and clone calling in MiXCR, and kept productive beta chains. Under each unique CDR3 protein, matching rows form one entry showing the most common genes and DNA. For this sample the table gives 350,000 to 500,000 distinct CDR3 sequences, of which about 15% were detected only once. Together, the top ten hold around a quarter of the sample. Reading the label with the study, this specimen's time point is: newly diagnosed GD, antithyroid drugs for less than 3 months. For both TCR sequencing and RNA sequencing, RNA was extracted from PBMCs using TRIzol.

The sample was also reused in another study, on T cells in Graves' hyperthyroidism and ophthalmopathy.

The specimen was peripheral blood mononuclear cells (PBMCs), collected at new diagnosis, from a patient treated with antithyroid drugs. The receptors derive from a woman aged 18-29 years with Graves disease. Donor details come from another sample of the same person, matched by shared clones.

The chain is built from TRBV14 and TRBJ2-1; 10 bases are shared with TRBD2. This CDR3 comprises 17 residues. Trimming at V came to 1 base and at J to 6 bases, leaving 9 bases not matched to a gene. The V gene's germline CDR1 is SGHDN and CDR2 FVKESK. The CDR3 region is CASSQAPPSGRANEQFF. DNA of the CDR3: TGTGCCAGCAGCCAAGCCCCCCCCAGCGGGAGGGCCAATGAGCAGTTCTTC.

The V and J genes are TRBV7-9 and TRBJ2-7; D is undetermined. This CDR3 is built from 17 residues. The V end was cut by 6 bases, the J end by 4 bases, with 25 bases between. Germline CDR1 is SEHNR and CDR2 is FQNEAQ (reference sequence). The CDR3 protein is CASSLTTLGYYPYEQYF. CDR3 DNA: TGTGCCAGCAGTTTGACGACTCTAGGGTATTACCCGTACGAGCAGTACTTC.

This clonotype occurred a few times. The rearrangement links TRBV7-2 to TRBJ2-1; no definite D call. The length of the CDR3 is 12 residues. Germline values: CDR1 SGHTA, CDR2 FQGNSA. Trimming removed 5 bases from V and 4 bases from J, with 6 bases in between. The CDR3 reads CASSEDYNEQFF. The CDR3 region has the DNA TGTGCCAGCAGCGAAGATTACAATGAGCAGTTCTTC.

The chain uses TRBV7-3 and TRBJ1-1; D is undetermined. V dropped 5 bases and J dropped 3 bases, with 22 bases sitting between them. CDR1 and CDR2 from the germline V gene are SGHTA and FQGTGA. This CDR3 region has 17 residues. The CDR3 loop reads CASSLPFISGRHTEAFF. CDR3 nucleotides: TGTGCCAGCAGCCTCCCATTCATTTCGGGGAGGCACACTGAAGCTTTCTTT.

J is TRBJ2-5 and V is TRBV7-9, with 7 bases lining up with TRBD1. This CDR3 region has 14 residues. Germline CDR1 SEHNR, CDR2 FQNEAQ (reference sequence). The V and J ends lost 5 bases and 2 bases, in that order; junction bases with no gene match: 5. The CDR3 DNA follows: TGTGCCAGCAGCGCCGACAGGGAGCAAGAGACCCAGTACTTC. This translates into CASSADREQETQYF.